The next 4 T cell receptor beta chains were all read from a single sample in a study of T cell responses to AZD1222 COVID-19 vaccine. Data came from immunoSEQ multiplex PCR; TCRdb stores just in-frame clones and leaves some out. The sample comprises approximately 100,000 clones, over 75% of which are singletons, and 10% rests with the top ten. Sample: peripheral blood, taken 28 days after the second AZD1222 dose. The receptors here all came from an adult who received the AZD1222 COVID-19 vaccine.

This chain uses TRBV19 with TRBJ2-2, with 14 bases that match TRBD2. The germline CDR1 and CDR2 sequences are LNHDA and SQIVND (reference sequence). The CDR3 runs 17 residues. Trimming cost V 6 bases and J 5 bases; bases outside gene matches: 8. The CDR3 DNA reads as TGTGCCAGTAGCCCCCCCGGACTAGCGGGAGGAACCGGGGAGCTGTTTTTT. This codes for CASSPPGLAGGTGELFF.

This chain links TRBV6-5 with TRBJ1-1, with unresolved D. CDR1 and CDR2 (germline): MNHEY, SVGAGI. The CDR3 sequence is 12 residues long. With 5 bases removed from V and 7 bases from J, the gap between germline ends came to 11 bases. The DNA of the CDR3 is TGTGCCAGCAGTCCCGACGGTCATGAAGCTTTCTTT. Amino acids: CASSPDGHEAFF.

The chain carries TRBV10-3 and TRBJ2-7, with D unresolved. V lost 5 bases and J lost 3, with 5 bases in between. This CDR3 has 11 residues. From germline, CDR1 is ENHRY and CDR2 SYGVKD. CDR3 nucleotides: TGTGCCATCAGTACAGACTACGAGCAGTACTTC. Translation: CAISTDYEQYF.

The rearrangement joins TRBV2 to TRBJ1-2, with 11 bases aligning to TRBD1. V was pared by 6 bases and J by 6 bases, with 6 bases of the junction left unmatched. This CDR3 contains 14 residues. Germline CDR1 SNHLY, CDR2 FYNNEI. This CDR3 is CASSRGTGGDGYTF. The CDR3 DNA sequence: TGTGCCAGCAGCCGGGGGACAGGGGGAGATGGCTACACCTTC.